Reported below is one TCR beta chain. This entry is derived from a study of T cells expressing NK-cell markers. This CDR3 spans 13 amino acids. Following a re-call of the 5' RACE reads, TCRdb has one entry per CDR3 protein and lacks DNA. The sample table includes about 460,000 distinct CDR3 sequences. The V gene is TRBV12-3 or TRBV12-4, the J gene TRBJ1-2; TCRdb selects TRBD1, and the lack of DNA leaves this call unchecked. Sequenced input: blood T cells: a sorted CD56 or NKG2C T cell subset, CD4+ or CD8+ T cells, or bulk PBMC T cells (not recorded which). The TCR sequence derives from a woman between 45 and 60 years old in good health. The CDR3 loop reads CASNFNRADGYTF.